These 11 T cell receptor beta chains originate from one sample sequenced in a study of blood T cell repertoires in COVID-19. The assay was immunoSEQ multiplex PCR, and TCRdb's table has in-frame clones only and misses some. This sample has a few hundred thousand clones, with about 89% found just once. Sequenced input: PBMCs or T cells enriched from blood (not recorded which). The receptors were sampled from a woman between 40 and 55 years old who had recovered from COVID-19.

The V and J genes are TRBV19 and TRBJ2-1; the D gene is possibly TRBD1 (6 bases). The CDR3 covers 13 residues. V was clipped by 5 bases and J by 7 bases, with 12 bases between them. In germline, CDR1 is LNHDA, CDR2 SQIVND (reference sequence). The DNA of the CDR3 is TGTGCCAGTAGTGTACAGGGCGGAAATGAGCAGTTCTTC. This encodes CASSVQGGNEQFF.

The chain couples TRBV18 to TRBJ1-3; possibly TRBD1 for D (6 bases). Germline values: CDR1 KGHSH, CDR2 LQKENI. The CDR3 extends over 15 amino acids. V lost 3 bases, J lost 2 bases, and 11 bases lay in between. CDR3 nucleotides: TGTGCCAGCTCACCGGCAGGGGACCCTGGAAACACCATATATTTT. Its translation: CASSPAGDPGNTIYF.

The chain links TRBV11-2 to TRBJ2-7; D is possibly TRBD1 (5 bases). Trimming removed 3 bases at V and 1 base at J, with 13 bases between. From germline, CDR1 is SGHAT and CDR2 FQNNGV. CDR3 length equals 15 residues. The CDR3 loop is CASSLSKGISYEQYF. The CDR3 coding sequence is TGTGCCAGCAGCTTGTCTAAGGGGATATCCTACGAGCAGTACTTC.

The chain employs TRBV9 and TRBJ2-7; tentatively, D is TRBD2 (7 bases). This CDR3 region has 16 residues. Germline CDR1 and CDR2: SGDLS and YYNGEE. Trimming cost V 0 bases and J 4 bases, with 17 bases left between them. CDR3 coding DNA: TGTGCCAGCAGCGTAGAGGGGGGGCCGACGGAATACGAGCAGTACTTC. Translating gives CASSVEGGPTEYEQYF.

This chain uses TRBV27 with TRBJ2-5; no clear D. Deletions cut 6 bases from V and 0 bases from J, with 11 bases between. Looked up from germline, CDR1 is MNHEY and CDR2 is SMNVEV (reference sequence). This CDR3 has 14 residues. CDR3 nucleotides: TGTGCCAGCAGCCTCTCCCGGGACCAAGAGACCCAGTACTTC. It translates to CASSLSRDQETQYF.

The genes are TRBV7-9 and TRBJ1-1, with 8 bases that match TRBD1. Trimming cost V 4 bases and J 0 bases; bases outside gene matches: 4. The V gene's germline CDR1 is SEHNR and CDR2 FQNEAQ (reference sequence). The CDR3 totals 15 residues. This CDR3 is CASSSLTGVNTEAFF. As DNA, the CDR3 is TGTGCCAGCAGCTCCCTGACAGGGGTGAACACTGAAGCTTTCTTT.

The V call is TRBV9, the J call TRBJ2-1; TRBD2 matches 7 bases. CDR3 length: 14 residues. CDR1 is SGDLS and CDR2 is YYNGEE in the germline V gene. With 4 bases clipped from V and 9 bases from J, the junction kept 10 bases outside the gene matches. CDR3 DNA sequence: TGTGCCAGCAGCTCGAGACTAGCTGTTGGTGAGCAGTTCTTC. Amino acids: CASSSRLAVGEQFF.

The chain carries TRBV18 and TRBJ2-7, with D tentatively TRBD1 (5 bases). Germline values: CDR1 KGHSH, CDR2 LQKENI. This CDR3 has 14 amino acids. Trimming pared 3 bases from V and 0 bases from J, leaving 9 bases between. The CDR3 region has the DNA TGTGCCAGCTCACCCCTGGACAACTCCTACGAGCAGTACTTC. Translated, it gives CASSPLDNSYEQYF.

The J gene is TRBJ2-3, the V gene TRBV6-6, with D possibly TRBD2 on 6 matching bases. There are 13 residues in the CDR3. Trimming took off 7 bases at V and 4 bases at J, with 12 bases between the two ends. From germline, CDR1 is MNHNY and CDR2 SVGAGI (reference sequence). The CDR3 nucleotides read TGTGCCAGCAAATTAATAGCGGCAGATACGCAGTATTTT. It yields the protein CASKLIAADTQYF.

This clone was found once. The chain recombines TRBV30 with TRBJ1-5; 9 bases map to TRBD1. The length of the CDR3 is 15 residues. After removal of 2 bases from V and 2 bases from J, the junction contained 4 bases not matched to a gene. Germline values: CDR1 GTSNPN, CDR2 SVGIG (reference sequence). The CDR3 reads CAWSTQGAGNQPQHF. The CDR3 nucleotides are TGTGCCTGGAGTACACAGGGGGCGGGCAATCAGCCCCAGCATTTT.

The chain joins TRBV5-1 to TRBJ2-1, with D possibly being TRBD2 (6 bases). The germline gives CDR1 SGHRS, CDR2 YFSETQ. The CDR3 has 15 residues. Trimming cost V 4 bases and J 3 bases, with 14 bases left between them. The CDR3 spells CASSPDGGNYNEQFF. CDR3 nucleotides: TGCGCCAGCAGCCCCGACGGGGGAAACTACAATGAGCAGTTCTTC.